This T cell receptor beta chain was profiled in a study of blood T cell repertoires in COVID-19. Turning to the study itself: Collection of acute and convalescent COVID-19 samples took place in the United States, Italy and Spain.

V gave up 10 bases and J gave up 4 bases; unmatched junction bases: 9. The CDR3 runs 14 residues. This clone has only one observation. Measured with immunoSEQ multiplex PCR; TCRdb has only the in-frame clones, and not every one. The sample lists under 200,000 clones, 84% occurring once. The sequence derives from a human donor with acute or convalescent COVID-19. The donor label of this sample is uncertain. Sequences were obtained from peripheral blood. The genes are TRBV23-1 and TRBJ2-2, with 7 bases aligning to TRBD2. TRBV23-1 is classed as an ORF, of uncertain function. CDR3 in amino acids: CATWWEGRTGELFF. CDR3 coding DNA: TGCGCCACCTGGTGGGAGGGCCGCACCGGGGAGCTGTTTTTT.